The 12 T cell receptor beta chains in this list originate from one sample, sequenced in a study of T cells in Graves' hyperthyroidism and ophthalmopathy. It was RNA transcripts that yielded the amplified TCR beta CDR3 regions. First-round RT-PCR of the TCR CDR3 relied on the HTBI primer set. One entry per CDR3 protein results from TCRdb running MiXCR on the multiplex PCR reads. The table lists around 300,000 distinct CDR3 sequences, about 15% of them singletons. What was sequenced was blood. These receptors came from a woman in her thirties with Graves' hyperthyroidism.

In this sample, this clonotype turned up many times. V gene TRBV7-8 combines with J gene TRBJ2-3; no firm D call. With 8 bases removed from V and 2 bases from J, the gap between germline ends came to 17 bases. Germline CDR1 and CDR2: SGHVS and FQNEAQ. CDR3 length: 15 amino acids. The CDR3 loop reads CASSSPVVSTDTQYF. CDR3 nucleotides: TGTGCCAGCTCCAGTCCGGTGGTGTCCACAGATACGCAGTATTTT.

This clonotype was picked up a small number of times. The V and J genes are TRBV4-1 and TRBJ2-3, with 7 bases identical to TRBD1. The length of the CDR3 is 16 residues. Germline lookup yields CDR1 MGHRA and CDR2 YSYEKL. J was trimmed by 0 bases and V by 4 bases; bases with no gene match: 7. The CDR3 region has the DNA TGCGCCAGCAGCCGCCTAGGACAGGCTAGCACAGATACGCAGTATTTT. It encodes CASSRLGQASTDTQYF.

The V gene is TRBV7-2, the J gene TRBJ2-2, with D possibly TRBD1 on 5 matching bases. V shed 7 bases and J shed 3 bases, with 18 bases lying between them. Germline V gives CDR1 SGHTA, CDR2 FQGNSA. This CDR3 comprises 16 residues. CDR3 in amino acids: CASNQWGGADTGELFF. DNA for the CDR3: TGTGCCAGCAATCAATGGGGTGGGGCGGACACCGGGGAGCTGTTTTTT.

This clonotype was seen only a few times. This sequence joins TRBV30 and TRBJ1-1; unclear D gene. This CDR3 region has 14 residues. V was cut by 0 bases and J by 8 bases, with 16 bases left in between. Germline V gene lookup returns CDR1 GTSNPN and CDR2 SVGIG (reference sequence). As DNA, the CDR3 is TGTGCCTGGAGTGTGATACTGATTAGGAGCGAAGCTTTCTTT. It translates to CAWSVILIRSEAFF.

This clonotype occurred a few times. The genes are TRBV20-1 and TRBJ2-7; D assignment may be TRBD1 or TRBD2 (5 bases each). The V gene lost 5 bases and the J gene lost 0 bases, with 14 bases spanning the gap. This CDR3 comprises 14 residues. The V gene's germline CDR1 is DFQATT and CDR2 SNEGSKA (reference sequence). CDR3 DNA sequence: TGCAGTGCTGACTCGGGACGGAGCTCCTACGAGCAGTACTTC. Translating gives CSADSGRSSYEQYF.

At least ten counts were recorded for this clonotype. The V gene is TRBV10-3, the J gene TRBJ1-5; 9 positions agree with TRBD1. V was pared by 6 bases and J by 5 bases, with 8 bases of the junction left unmatched. Germline V CDR1 and CDR2: ENHRY, SYGVKD. This CDR3 comprises 15 residues. As DNA, the CDR3 is TGTGCCATCAGGAGGGGACAGGGCATGGATCAGCCCCAGCATTTT. It codes for CAIRRGQGMDQPQHF.

This clonotype was detected only a few times. The chain carries TRBV2 and TRBJ1-5; D remains ambiguous. The length of the CDR3 is 14 residues. V dropped 2 bases and J dropped 4 bases, with 9 bases sitting between them. Germline loops: CDR1 SNHLY, CDR2 FYNNEI. The CDR3 coding sequence is TGTGCCAGCAGTGAACAACTGAATAATCAGCCCCAGCATTTT. It specifies CASSEQLNNQPQHF.

This clonotype was detected ten times or more. The rearrangement joins TRBV11-3 to TRBJ2-1, with TRBD2 identical over 7 bases. Germline CDR1 SGHNT, CDR2 YENEEA. This CDR3 comprises 16 residues. V shed 0 bases, J shed 8 bases, and the junction held 10 bases outside the gene matches. The DNA for the CDR3 is TGTGCCAGCAGCTTAGAAAGCGGGGTCGGAATCGATGAGCAGTTCTTC. Its protein is CASSLESGVGIDEQFF.

This clonotype was found many times. The chain employs TRBV5-1 and TRBJ1-1, with 7 bases that match TRBD1. This CDR3 spans 14 amino acids. Per the germline V gene, CDR1 is SGHRS and CDR2 is YFSETQ. Losses at the gene ends were 3 bases for V and 3 bases for J; bases not matched to a gene: 5. This CDR3 reads CASSSQGMYTEAFF. The CDR3 bases are TGCGCCAGCAGCTCACAGGGGATGTACACTGAAGCTTTCTTT.

This chain uses TRBV7-3 with TRBJ2-2; 7 nucleotides agree with TRBD2. V lost 4 bases, J lost 2 bases, and 4 bases stayed unmatched. The CDR3 covers 15 residues. Germline values: CDR1 SGHTA, CDR2 FQGTGA. The CDR3 sequence: CASSSRLANTGELFF. In DNA, the CDR3 is TGTGCCAGCAGCTCCCGACTAGCAAACACCGGGGAGCTGTTTTTT.

This clonotype was seen at least ten times. V is TRBV20-1 and J is TRBJ1-2; weak D call: TRBD1 (6 bases). In germline, CDR1 is DFQATT, CDR2 SNEGSKA (reference sequence). The CDR3 length is 12 residues. Trimming cost V 4 bases and J 4 bases, with 10 bases left between them. The CDR3 DNA follows: TGCAGTGCTACAGGGGTGACCTATGGCTACACCTTC. Translation gives CSATGVTYGYTF.

This clonotype showed up many times. The chain employs TRBV12-3 or TRBV12-4 and TRBJ2-7; the match to TRBD1 covers 9 bases. This CDR3 is 15 amino acids long. The ends lost 6 bases at V and 4 bases at J; junction bases unmatched: 10. The chain's CDR3 is CASSLRDRAPYEQYF. Here the CDR3 DNA reads TGTGCCAGCAGCCTCCGGGACAGGGCTCCTTACGAGCAGTACTTC.